The 17 T cell receptor beta chains below all came from one sample that was sequenced in a study of T cells in Graves' hyperthyroidism and ophthalmopathy. Amplification of TCR beta CDR3 regions used RNA as the template. TCR CDR3 underwent first-round RT-PCR with the HTBI primer set. TCRdb ran MiXCR on the multiplex PCR reads and lists one entry per CDR3 protein. The sample has about 560,000 distinct CDR3 sequences, 16% seen once. The sample consisted of blood. The source is a woman between 18 and 29 years old with Graves' hyperthyroidism.

Ten or more counts support this clonotype. The chain recombines TRBV7-2 with TRBJ2-3, with a weak D call TRBD2 (6 bases). This CDR3 contains 14 residues. Germline V gives CDR1 SGHTA, CDR2 FQGNSA. V was shortened by 3 bases and J by 2 bases, with 9 bases between the two germline ends. CDR3 protein: CASSFSSATDTQYF. The CDR3 DNA reads as TGTGCCAGCAGCTTTTCTAGCGCCACAGATACGCAGTATTTT.

The chain combines TRBV6-1 with TRBJ2-7; 9 nucleotides match TRBD2. V shed 6 bases, J shed 1 base, and the junction held 10 bases outside the gene matches. Germline V gene lookup returns CDR1 MNHNS and CDR2 SASEGT. The CDR3 has 16 residues. The CDR3 spells CASRRNLAGESYEQYF. The CDR3, as DNA: TGTGCCAGCAGGCGGAACTTAGCGGGAGAATCCTACGAGCAGTACTTC.

This clonotype was recorded at least ten times. The genes are TRBV27 and TRBJ2-5, with TRBD2 matching 11 bases. The length of the CDR3 is 15 residues. Trimming took 6 bases from V and 5 from J; bases not matched to a gene: 8. From germline, CDR1 is MNHEY and CDR2 SMNVEV (reference sequence). CDR3 nucleotides: TGTGCCAGCAGCACATACCGACTAGCGGGGGAGACCCAGTACTTC. It translates to CASSTYRLAGETQYF.

This clonotype was counted ten times or more. The V and J genes are TRBV12-3 or TRBV12-4 and TRBJ2-5; TRBD2 agrees at 11 bases. This CDR3 is built from 16 residues. Trimming cost V 3 bases and J 4 bases; bases outside gene matches: 7. The CDR3 DNA sequence: TGTGCCAGCAGTTTCTTAGCGGGGGGGAGCATAGAGACCCAGTACTTC. Protein sequence: CASSFLAGGSIETQYF.

In this sample, this clonotype turned up many times. The chain recombines TRBV6-1 with TRBJ2-1; D remains ambiguous. V lost 9 bases and J lost 9, with 18 bases in between. Germline V lookup: CDR1 MNHNS, CDR2 SASEGT. CDR3 length: 13 residues. The CDR3 protein is CASGTVGNSEQFF. The CDR3, as DNA: TGTGCCAGTGGCACTGTCGGAAATAGTGAGCAGTTCTTC.

The chain employs TRBV29-1 and TRBJ2-7, with TRBD1 as a possible D gene (6 bases). There are 11 residues in the CDR3. CDR1 is SQVTM and CDR2 is ANQGSEA in the germline V gene. V was shortened by 3 bases and J by 5 bases, with 8 bases between the two germline ends. CDR3: CSVDWGHEQYF. DNA for the CDR3: TGCAGCGTTGATTGGGGGCACGAGCAGTACTTC.

This clonotype was picked up many times. The chain uses TRBV28 and TRBJ2-1; 15 positions match TRBD2. CDR1 is MDHEN and CDR2 is SYDVKM in the germline V gene. The CDR3 has 16 residues. J lost 5 bases, V lost 4 bases, and 3 bases had no gene match. CDR3 amino acids: CASSSGLAGGDNEQFF. CDR3 DNA sequence: TGTGCCAGCAGTTCGGGACTAGCGGGAGGAGACAATGAGCAGTTCTTC.

The chain is built from TRBV19 and TRBJ1-2; TRBD1 is a possible D gene (5 bases). Germline CDR1 and CDR2: LNHDA and SQIVND (reference sequence). The length of the CDR3 is 12 residues. V was shortened by 6 bases and J by 5 bases, with 10 bases between the two germline ends. CDR3 coding DNA: TGTGCCAGTAGGCTTGGGGGATATGGCTACACCTTC. Translating it yields CASRLGGYGYTF.

Of note for this clonotype: A read error is possible here, since a much larger clone lies one base away. This rearrangement joins TRBV18 to TRBJ1-2; D unclear. Germline V gene data show CDR1 as KGHSH and CDR2 as LQKENI. The CDR3 covers 15 residues. The CDR3 sequence is CASSPRQDTPLGHTF. DNA for the CDR3: TGTGCCAGCTCACCTCGGCAAGATACACCCCTTGGCCACACCTTC.

This clonotype was observed many times. V and J are TRBV11-3 and TRBJ2-1; 7 nucleotides agree with TRBD2. The germline V gene encodes CDR1 SGHNT and CDR2 YENEEA. The length of the CDR3 is 16 residues. The V gene end was trimmed by 5 bases and the J gene end by 3 bases; junction bases not matched to a gene: 10. For the CDR3, the DNA is TGTGCCAGCAGCGCCTGGCGCGGGGGAGACTACAATGAGCAGTTCTTC. Its translation: CASSAWRGGDYNEQFF. Looking up the rest from reference TRBV11-3 and TRBJ2-1 gives the full variable domain: EAGVVQSPRYKIIEKKQPVAFWCNPISGHNTLYWYLQNLGQGPELLIRYENEEAVDDSQLPKDRFSAERLKGVDSTLKIQPAELGDSAVYLCASSAWRGGDYNEQFFGPGTRLTVL.

This clonotype was seen more than once but under ten times. A much larger clonotype is one base distant, so this may be a read error. This chain uses TRBV12-3 or TRBV12-4 with TRBJ2-3; 8 bases map to TRBD2. The CDR3 consists of 15 residues. The CDR3 nucleotides read TGTGCCAGCAGTTTCGAGCGGGAGAGAACAGGTACGCAGTATTTT. Translation gives CASSFERERTGTQYF.

This clonotype was counted a few times. The gene calls are TRBV5-5 and TRBJ2-2, with D unclear. V was clipped by 3 bases and J by 6 bases, with 12 bases between them. CDR1 and CDR2 from the germline V gene are SGHKS and YYEKEE (reference sequence). This CDR3 has 14 amino acids. In nucleotides, the CDR3 is TGTGCCAGCAGCTCTGTCCCCGGCCCCGGGGAGCTGTTTTTT. Amino acid sequence: CASSSVPGPGELFF.

V and J are TRBV5-6 and TRBJ1-6; a possible D gene is TRBD1 (5 bases). Trimming removed 2 bases at V and 7 bases at J, with 13 bases between. The length of the CDR3 is 15 residues. CDR1 is SGHDT and CDR2 is YYEEEE in the germline V gene. The chain's CDR3 is CASSFQGSDNSPLHF. CDR3 DNA: TGTGCCAGCAGCTTCCAGGGCTCGGACAATTCACCCCTCCACTTT.

This clonotype showed up many times. This rearrangement joins TRBV7-9 to TRBJ1-1; D is perhaps TRBD1 (5 bases). Germline CDR1 SEHNR, CDR2 FQNEAQ (reference sequence). V was shortened by 5 bases and J by 0 bases, with 13 bases between the two germline ends. The CDR3 extends over 15 amino acids. CDR3 protein: CASSLSGQMNTEAFF. In nucleotides, the CDR3 is TGTGCCAGCAGCCTGTCAGGACAAATGAACACTGAAGCTTTCTTT.

This clonotype was detected a few times. The rearrangement links TRBV4-3 to TRBJ2-7; perhaps TRBD1 as D (6 bases). Germline V lookup: CDR1 LGHNA, CDR2 YSLEER. The length of the CDR3 is 16 residues. V shed 0 bases and J shed 2 bases, with 14 bases lying between them. The CDR3 loop reads CASSQDWGQGPYEQYF. CDR3 DNA sequence: TGCGCCAGCAGCCAAGATTGGGGGCAGGGCCCCTACGAGCAGTACTTC.

The genes are TRBV7-2 and TRBJ2-2; 10 bases fit TRBD2. The CDR3 runs to 18 residues. The V segment lost 3 bases and the J segment 4 bases; nucleotides outside the gene matches: 11. Germline V gene lookup returns CDR1 SGHTA and CDR2 FQGNSA. The CDR3 DNA is TGTGCCAGCAGCTTCTCGACGCTAGCGGGAGCGCCCACCGGGGAGCTGTTTTTT. Translation gives CASSFSTLAGAPTGELFF. Complete variable domain (other parts from reference TRBV7-2 and TRBJ2-2): GAGVSQSPSNKVTEKGKDVELRCDPISGHTALYWYRQSLGQGLEFLIYFQGNSAPDKSGLPSDRFSAERTGGSVSTLTIQRTQQEDSAVYLCASSFSTLAGAPTGELFFGEGSRLTVL.

There are a few counts of this clonotype. The genes are TRBV5-4 and TRBJ2-7; 10 nucleotides line up with TRBD1. The CDR3 extends over 15 amino acids. Germline lookup yields CDR1 SGHNT and CDR2 YYREEE (reference sequence). The ends lost 3 bases at V and 7 bases at J; junction bases unmatched: 10. The CDR3 loop is CASSWGDRGLKEQYF. In DNA form, the CDR3 reads TGTGCCAGCAGCTGGGGGGACAGGGGACTTAAAGAGCAGTACTTC.